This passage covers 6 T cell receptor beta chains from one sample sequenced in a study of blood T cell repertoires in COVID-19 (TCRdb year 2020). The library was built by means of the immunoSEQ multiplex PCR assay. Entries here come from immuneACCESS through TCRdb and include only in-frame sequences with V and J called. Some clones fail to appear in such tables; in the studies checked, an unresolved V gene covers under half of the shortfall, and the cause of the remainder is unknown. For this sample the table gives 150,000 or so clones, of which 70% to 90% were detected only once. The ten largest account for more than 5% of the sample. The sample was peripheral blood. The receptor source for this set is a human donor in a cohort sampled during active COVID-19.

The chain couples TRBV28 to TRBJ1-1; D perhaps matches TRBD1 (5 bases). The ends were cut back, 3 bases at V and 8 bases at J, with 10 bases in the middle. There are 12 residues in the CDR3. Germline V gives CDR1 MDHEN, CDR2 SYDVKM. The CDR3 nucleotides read TGTGCCAGCAGTTTCCCGGGGGGGGAAGCTTTCTTT. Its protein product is CASSFPGGEAFF.

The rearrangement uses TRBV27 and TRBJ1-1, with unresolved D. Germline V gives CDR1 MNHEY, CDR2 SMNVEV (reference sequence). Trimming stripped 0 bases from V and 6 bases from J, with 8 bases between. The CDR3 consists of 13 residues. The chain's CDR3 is CASSLSLGAEAFF. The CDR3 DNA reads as TGTGCCAGCAGTTTATCTCTGGGAGCTGAAGCTTTCTTT.

The CDR3 DNA sequence: TGCGCCAGCAGCTTTATGCCCTGGGTGGACTCTACCTCAGAGCAGTACTTC. It codes for CASSFMPWVDSTSEQYF. The chain uses TRBV5-1 and TRBJ2-7, with D maybe TRBD2 (5 bases). CDR3 length: 17 amino acids. V shed 2 bases and J shed 7 bases, with 25 bases lying between them. Germline CDR1 and CDR2: SGHRS and YFSETQ.

The CDR3 sequence: CASSLVPGRTGELFF. Here the CDR3 DNA reads TGTGCCAGCAGCTTAGTACCGGGAAGGACCGGGGAGCTGTTTTTT. The rearrangement links TRBV7-6 to TRBJ2-2; D is possibly TRBD2 (5 bases). Germline V gives CDR1 SGHVS, CDR2 FNYEAQ. V lost 1 base to trimming and J lost 5 bases, with 11 bases between them. The CDR3 runs 15 residues. Together with reference TRBV7-6 and TRBJ2-2, the CDR3 gives the full variable domain: GAGVSQSPRYKVTKRGQDVALRCDPISGHVSLYWYRQALGQGPEFLTYFNYEAQQDKSGLPNDRFSAERPEGSISTLTIQRTEQRDSAMYRCASSLVPGRTGELFFGEGSRLTVL.

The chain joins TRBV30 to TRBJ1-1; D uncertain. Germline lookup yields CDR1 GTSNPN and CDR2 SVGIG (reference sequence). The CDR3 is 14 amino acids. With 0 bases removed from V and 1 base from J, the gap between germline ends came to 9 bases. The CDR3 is CAWSVRQSNTEAFF. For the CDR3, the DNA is TGTGCCTGGAGTGTGCGACAATCGAACACTGAAGCTTTCTTT.

This CDR3 reads CASSSGAPYEQYF. DNA of the CDR3: TGTGCCAGCAGTAGCGGGGCACCCTACGAGCAGTACTTC. The chain couples TRBV28 to TRBJ2-7; 7 nucleotides match TRBD2. This CDR3 spans 13 amino acids. The J segment lost 2 bases and the V segment lost 5 bases, leaving 3 bases of the junction unmatched. Germline V CDR1 and CDR2: MDHEN, SYDVKM.